This TCR beta chain was sequenced for a study of blood T cell repertoires in COVID-19. On the study more broadly: The cDNA or gDNA used as material had been derived from T cells, B-cell-depleted T cells, or PBMCs.

Original processing notes: It was from reference gene primer amplification that nucleated cell counts were estimated. The data were produced by immunoSEQ multiplex PCR, yet TCRdb's version contains in-frame clones alone and is incomplete. V, J and clone size reflect that table, while D and trimming were determined from the DNA. The repertoire holds 95,000 to 130,000 clones, with approximately 80% as singletons. Germline-derived CDR1 and CDR2 are SGHNT and YENEEA. V shed 5 bases and J shed 4 bases, with 23 bases lying between them. This CDR3 has 17 residues. The V call is TRBV11-3, the J call TRBJ2-5; TRBD1 is a possible D gene (7 bases). The origin of this receptor is a man between 65 and 85 years old with active or convalescent COVID-19. The specimen was peripheral blood. The CDR3 DNA follows: TGTGCCAGCAGCCCAGGGGGAGGCCTCAGGGGTGCAGAGACCCAGTACTTC. Translated: CASSPGGGLRGAETQYF.